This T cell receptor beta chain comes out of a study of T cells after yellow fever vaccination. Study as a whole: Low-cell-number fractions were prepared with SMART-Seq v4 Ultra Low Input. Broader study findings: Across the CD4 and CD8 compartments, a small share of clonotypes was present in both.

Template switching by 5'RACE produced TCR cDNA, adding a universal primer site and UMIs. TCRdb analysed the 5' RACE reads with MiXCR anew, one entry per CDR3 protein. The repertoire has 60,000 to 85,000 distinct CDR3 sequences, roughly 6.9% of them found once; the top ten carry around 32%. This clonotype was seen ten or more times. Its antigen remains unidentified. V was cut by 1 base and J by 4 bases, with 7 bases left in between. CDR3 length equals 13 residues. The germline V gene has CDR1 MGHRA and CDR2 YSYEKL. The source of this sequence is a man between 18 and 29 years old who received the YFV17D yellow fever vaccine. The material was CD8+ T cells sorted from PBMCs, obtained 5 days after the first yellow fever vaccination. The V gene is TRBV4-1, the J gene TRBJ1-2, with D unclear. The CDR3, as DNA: TGCGCCAGCAGCCAAGTAAAAGGCTATGGCTACACCTTC. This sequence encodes CASSQVKGYGYTF.